What follows are 9 T cell receptor beta chains derived from one specimen sequenced in a study of T cell responses to AZD1222 COVID-19 vaccine. TCRdb keeps only in-frame clones here, not all; method: immunoSEQ multiplex PCR. The repertoire holds some 110,000 clones, with approximately 89% as singletons. The source was peripheral blood, collected 28 days after the second dose of the MenACWY control vaccine. The origin of the receptors is an adult who received the MenACWY meningococcal vaccine as a control.

This clone was seen only once. The chain is built from TRBV27 and TRBJ1-6; maybe TRBD1 (5 bases). Trimming cost V 3 bases and J 8 bases, with 11 bases left between them. The CDR3 sequence is 14 residues long. Per the germline V gene, CDR1 is MNHEY and CDR2 is SMNVEV (reference sequence). In nucleotides, the CDR3 is TGTGCCAGCAGTTTTCGGCGGGGGTATTCACCCCTCCACTTT. This translates into CASSFRRGYSPLHF.

This rearrangement joins TRBV14 to TRBJ1-4, with D possibly matching TRBD1 (6 bases). The CDR3 length is 14 residues. Deletions cut 2 bases from V and 5 bases from J, with 9 bases between. The germline CDR1 and CDR2 sequences are SGHDN and FVKESK. This CDR3 is CASSQYRENEKLFF. The CDR3 DNA reads TGTGCCAGCAGCCAATACAGGGAAAATGAAAAACTGTTTTTT.

The V gene is TRBV3-1 (or the pseudogene TRBV3-2), the J gene TRBJ1-3; no clear D gene. The CDR3 loop spans 11 amino acids. V was clipped by 7 bases and J by 3 bases, with 4 bases between them. Germline assignment: CDR1 LGHDT and CDR2 YNNKEL (reference sequence). The CDR3 nucleotides read TGTGCCAGCATGCTTGGAAACACCATATATTTT. This codes for CASMLGNTIYF.

This rearrangement joins TRBV11-1 to TRBJ2-5; 10 bases line up with TRBD2. Germline V lookup: CDR1 SGHAT, CDR2 FQDESV (reference sequence). Trimming at V came to 5 bases and at J to 7 bases, leaving 13 bases not matched to a gene. The CDR3 is 16 amino acids. In nucleotides, the CDR3 is TGTGCCAGCAGCCCCGAAGCTAGCGGGGGCCGGTGGACCCAGTACTTC. Residues: CASSPEASGGRWTQYF.

This chain links TRBV19 with TRBJ1-2; unclear D gene. Germline-derived CDR1 and CDR2 are LNHDA and SQIVND (reference sequence). Trimming shortened V by 7 bases and J by 0 bases, and 15 bases separated the two germline ends. The CDR3 loop spans 15 amino acids. The CDR3 spells CASTSSAAANYGYTF. In DNA, the CDR3 is TGTGCCAGTACCTCTTCGGCCGCAGCTAACTATGGCTACACCTTC.

The V call is TRBV4-3, the J call TRBJ2-1, with D hard to call. Germline-derived CDR1 and CDR2 are LGHNA and YSLEER. V was pared by 0 bases and J by 7 bases, with 7 bases between. The CDR3 spans 13 residues. DNA for the CDR3: TGCGCCAGCAGCCAAGAAGGATGGAATGAGCAGTTCTTC. It translates to CASSQEGWNEQFF.

The rearrangement uses TRBV4-3 and TRBJ2-3, with TRBD2 matching 8 bases. The V gene's germline CDR1 is LGHNA and CDR2 YSLEER. V lost 1 base, J lost 3 bases, and 6 bases stayed unmatched. This CDR3 contains 16 residues. The CDR3 DNA reads as TGCGCCAGCAGCCAAGTCTTAGCGGGGCGAACAGATACGCAGTATTTT. Translating gives CASSQVLAGRTDTQYF.

This chain uses TRBV11-2 with TRBJ2-1; 7 positions match TRBD2. The CDR3 has 14 amino acids. The trim removed 6 bases at V and 9 bases at J, leaving 11 bases unmatched. CDR1 and CDR2 from the germline V gene are SGHAT and FQNNGV. This CDR3 is CASSHAWGGGEQFF. CDR3 DNA: TGTGCCAGCAGTCACGCCTGGGGGGGTGGTGAGCAGTTCTTC.

The CDR3 reads CASSTRAGHEQYF. The CDR3 DNA reads as TGCGCCAGCAGCACCCGGGCCGGCCACGAGCAGTACTTC. The genes are TRBV5-1 and TRBJ2-7; the D is unclear. Germline-derived CDR1 and CDR2 are SGHRS and YFSETQ. There are 13 residues in the CDR3. V shed 4 bases and J shed 5 bases, with 13 bases lying between them.